These 20 T cell receptor beta chains originate from one sample sequenced in a study of blood T cell repertoires in COVID-19. Using immunoSEQ multiplex PCR, the repertoire was profiled, and TCRdb retains in-frame clones only, with some absent. The sample has fewer than 150,000 clones, about 78% seen once. The sequenced material came from peripheral blood. Source of these receptors: an older man with acute or convalescent COVID-19.

This clone was counted only a few times. This chain connects TRBV4-2 to TRBJ1-5; TRBD1 might be the D (5 bases). CDR3 length equals 17 residues. Trimming stripped 1 base from V and 3 bases from J, with 16 bases between. Germline CDR1 and CDR2: LGHNA and YNFKEQ. The CDR3 sequence: CASSQGDPTVFNQPQHF. The CDR3 DNA reads as TGTGCCAGCAGCCAAGGTGATCCGACAGTGTTCAATCAGCCCCAGCATTTT.

The chain employs TRBV5-1 and TRBJ1-1; the match to TRBD1 covers 8 bases. The junction had 7 bases not matched to a gene; V was cut back by 2 bases and J by 4 bases. CDR1 is SGHRS and CDR2 is YFSETQ in the germline V gene. There are 15 residues in the CDR3. CDR3 protein: CASSLKTGALTEAFF. The DNA for the CDR3 is TGCGCCAGCAGCTTAAAGACAGGGGCTCTCACTGAAGCTTTCTTT. Full variable domain (rest looked up from reference TRBV5-1 and TRBJ1-1): KAGVTQTPRYLIKTRGQQVTLSCSPISGHRSVSWYQQTPGQGLQFLFEYFSETQRNKGNFPGRFSGRQFSNSRSEMNVSTLELGDSALYLCASSLKTGALTEAFFGQGTRLTVV.

This clone was observed a single time. V is TRBV6-5 and J is TRBJ1-1; TRBD1 matches at 7 bases. Germline V CDR1 and CDR2: MNHEY, SVGAGI. The ends lost 5 bases at V and 5 bases at J; junction bases unmatched: 2. CDR3 length: 12 amino acids. CDR3 sequence (DNA): TGTGCCAGCAGTCTACAGGGGACTGAAGCTTTCTTT. Translated: CASSLQGTEAFF.

This chain joins TRBV18 and TRBJ1-1; no definite D call. The CDR3 totals 15 residues. Germline CDR1 reads KGHSH; CDR2 reads LQKENI. With 4 bases removed from V and 1 base from J, the gap between germline ends came to 13 bases. The CDR3 here is CASSLSLAQNTEAFF. In DNA, the CDR3 is TGTGCCAGCTCACTATCGCTGGCCCAGAACACTGAAGCTTTCTTT.

The chain is built from TRBV2 and TRBJ1-2; TRBD1 might be the D (5 bases). Trimming pared 6 bases from V and 7 bases from J, leaving 9 bases between. This CDR3 region has 11 residues. In germline, CDR1 is SNHLY, CDR2 FYNNEI. The DNA for the CDR3 is TGTGCCAGCAGGGGGGGGTCTGGCTACACCTTC. This encodes CASRGGSGYTF.

V is TRBV11-2 and J is TRBJ1-1; D not resolved. Germline CDR1 SGHAT, CDR2 FQNNGV. There are 13 residues in the CDR3. Trimming removed 1 base at V and 4 bases at J, with 7 bases between. The chain's CDR3 is CASSLGAGTEAFF. The CDR3 bases are TGTGCCAGCAGCTTAGGAGCTGGCACTGAAGCTTTCTTT.

The chain employs TRBV11-2 and TRBJ2-7, with D tentatively TRBD1 (6 bases). The V end lost 0 bases, the J end lost 7 bases, and 10 bases lay between the germline ends. The CDR3 sequence is 13 residues long. CDR1 SGHAT and CDR2 FQNNGV come from the germline V gene. The chain's CDR3 is CASSLEGQGEQYF. As DNA, the CDR3 is TGTGCCAGCAGCTTAGAGGGGCAGGGGGAGCAGTACTTC.

This clone was seen just once. This chain joins TRBV5-1 and TRBJ2-1, with TRBD2 matching 10 bases. After removal of 0 bases from V and 0 bases from J, the junction contained 12 bases not matched to a gene. The CDR3 extends over 20 amino acids. The germline gives CDR1 SGHRS, CDR2 YFSETQ. The CDR3 region has the DNA TGCGCCAGCAGCTTGGCTTCGGCTAGCGGGGGATATGGCTCCTACAATGAGCAGTTCTTC. This gives the protein CASSLASASGGYGSYNEQFF.

The chain uses TRBV7-8 and TRBJ2-7; 7 bases are shared with TRBD1. CDR3 length: 16 residues. The germline gives CDR1 SGHVS, CDR2 FQNEAQ. With 0 bases clipped from V and 1 base from J, the junction kept 6 bases outside the gene matches. The CDR3 DNA follows: TGTGCCAGCAGCTTAGCGAGAGGGACAGAGTCCTACGAGCAGTACTTC. As protein: CASSLARGTESYEQYF.

The chain employs TRBV11-3 and TRBJ2-5; 7 bases map to TRBD1. The closer fit of TRBJ2-7 to the DNA end suggests the J call may be wrong. CDR3 length: 16 amino acids. Germline lookup yields CDR1 SGHNT and CDR2 YENEEA. CDR3 bases: TGTGCCAGCAGCTTAGCGCCGGGACAGTCTTCCTACGAGCAGTACTTC. It is translated as CASSLAPGQSSYEQYF.

The rearrangement joins TRBV4-1 to TRBJ1-5; D perhaps matches TRBD1 (6 bases). V gave up 3 bases and J gave up 7 bases, with 22 bases separating them. The CDR3 totals 17 residues. Looked up from germline, CDR1 is MGHRA and CDR2 is YSYEKL. CDR3 DNA sequence: TGCGCCAGCAGCCATCGCGGGGGCGGTTCCTTGAGGCAGCCCCAGCATTTT. Protein sequence: CASSHRGGGSLRQPQHF.

V is TRBV5-1 and J is TRBJ2-2; D ambiguous. Trimming cost V 0 bases and J 7 bases, with 7 bases left between them. The CDR3 consists of 13 residues. CDR1 is SGHRS and CDR2 is YFSETQ in the germline V gene. The DNA for the CDR3 is TGCGCCAGCAGCTTGGATGGGCTCGGGGAGCTGTTTTTT. This codes for CASSLDGLGELFF.

The V gene is TRBV9, the J gene TRBJ2-1; 7 nucleotides line up with TRBD1. J lost 1 base, V lost 1 base, and 5 bases had no gene match. In germline, CDR1 is SGDLS, CDR2 YYNGEE. The CDR3 is 16 residues long. The CDR3: CASSVMGQRSYNEQFF. CDR3 bases: TGTGCCAGCAGCGTAATGGGACAGAGGTCCTACAATGAGCAGTTCTTC.

The chain combines TRBV2 with TRBJ2-7; TRBD2 aligns across 7 bases. CDR3 size: 15 residues. V lost 4 bases to trimming and J lost 0 bases; unmatched junction nucleotides: 6. Per germline, CDR1 SNHLY and CDR2 FYNNEI. The CDR3 is CASSAAAGNSYEQYF. In nucleotides, the CDR3 is TGTGCCAGCAGTGCTGCAGCGGGAAACTCCTACGAGCAGTACTTC.

The V gene is TRBV5-4, the J gene TRBJ1-4; 7 bases are a match to TRBD1. V was pared by 2 bases and J by 7 bases, with 8 bases of the junction left unmatched. The CDR3 spans 15 residues. Looked up from germline, CDR1 is SGHNT and CDR2 is YYREEE (reference sequence). The CDR3 region is CASSFRQGDSEKLFF. The CDR3 DNA reads as TGTGCCAGCAGCTTTCGCCAGGGGGACAGTGAAAAACTGTTTTTT.

The CDR3 DNA reads as TGTGCCAGCAGTTCTTATGGACTAGCAACGGACGAGCAGTACTTC. Protein sequence: CASSSYGLATDEQYF. The V and J genes are TRBV27 and TRBJ2-7; 8 positions agree with TRBD2. This CDR3 region has 15 residues. J lost 5 bases, V lost 4 bases, and 10 bases had no gene match. CDR1 is MNHEY, CDR2 SMNVEV, per germline (reference sequence).

The V call is TRBV3-1 (or the pseudogene TRBV3-2), the J call TRBJ1-4, with 9 bases that match TRBD1. Germline lookup yields CDR1 LGHDT and CDR2 YNNKEL (reference sequence). The CDR3 contains 15 residues. The ends lost 3 bases at V and 5 bases at J; junction bases unmatched: 4. CDR3 DNA sequence: TGTGCCAGCAGCCAGAACAGGGGGCAGAATGAAAAACTGTTTTTT. It specifies CASSQNRGQNEKLFF.

The chain employs TRBV25-1 and TRBJ1-2; the D is unclear. The CDR3 has 13 residues. Germline V gene sequence: CDR1 MGHDK, CDR2 SYGVNS. Trimming removed 3 bases at V and 2 bases at J, with 7 bases between. Here the CDR3 reads CASSDGKNYGYTF. The CDR3, as DNA: TGTGCCAGCAGTGACGGGAAAAACTATGGCTACACCTTC.

In DNA form, the CDR3 reads TGTGCCATCGTTCCGGGGGCCTACAATGAGCAGTTCTTC. It is translated as CAIVPGAYNEQFF. The chain recombines TRBV2 with TRBJ2-1, with a possible D match to TRBD2 (6 bases). The germline CDR1 and CDR2 sequences are SNHLY and FYNNEI. V gave up 10 bases and J gave up 2 bases, with 12 bases separating them. This CDR3 comprises 13 residues.

This rearrangement joins TRBV3-1 (or the pseudogene TRBV3-2) to TRBJ1-2; D unclear. The CDR3 has 15 amino acids. The V gene's germline CDR1 is LGHDT and CDR2 YNNKEL (reference sequence). Trimming took 0 bases from V and 4 from J, leaving 12 bases between them. For the CDR3, the DNA is TGTGCCAGCAGCCAAGATCAGAGGGTAACCTATGGCTACACCTTC. It translates to CASSQDQRVTYGYTF.